This is a list of T cell receptor beta chains from one sample in a study of T-cell reconstitution after alpha-beta-depleted transplantation in children. Via MiXCR, TCRdb re-called the PCR reads, giving one row per CDR3 protein. Of about 420,000 distinct CDR3 sequences listed, about a tenth are singletons. This material consisted of PBMCs from the stem cell graft donor, taken from the stem cell graft. These receptors were obtained from a human donor who donated a stem cell graft to a child with acute myeloid leukemia. CDR3s include the opening cysteine and the closing phenylalanine or tryptophan. D genes are given only for firm matches. Not all rows give a size; the values are once, few, many and, for expanded clones, a class.

cdr3_aa	cdr3_nt	j_call	clone_size	d_call	v_call
CASSLDYEKLFF	TGTGCCAGCAGCTTAGACTATGAAAAACTGTTTTTT	TRBJ1-4	NA	NA	TRBV7-2
CASSLASGTAKNIQYF	TGCGCCAGCAGCTTGGCGTCCGGGACAGCCAAAAACATTCAGTACTTC	TRBJ2-4	few	NA	TRBV5-1
CSARVGSDYGYTF	TGCAGTGCTAGAGTAGGGAGCGACTATGGCTACACCTTC	TRBJ1-2	NA	NA	TRBV20-1
CAIASQGTSSYNEQFF	TGTGCCATCGCTTCACAGGGGACGAGCTCCTACAATGAGCAGTTCTTC	TRBJ2-1	many	TRBD1	TRBV10-3
CASSLVGETYNEQFF	TGCGCCAGCAGCTTGGTCGGGGAAACCTACAATGAGCAGTTCTTC	TRBJ2-1	NA	NA	TRBV5-1
CASSLPAGTGSPETQYF	TGCGCCAGCAGCTTACCCGCCGGGACAGGGTCCCCAGAGACCCAGTACTTC	TRBJ2-5	NA	TRBD1	TRBV5-1
CSATNPGQLNQPQHF	TGCAGTGCTACAAATCCGGGACAGCTAAATCAGCCCCAGCATTTT	TRBJ1-5	many	TRBD1	TRBV20-1
CSVEVGGSLFF	TGCAGCGTTGAAGTTGGCGGGTCACTGTTTTTT	TRBJ1-4	NA	NA	TRBV29-1
CSAHQGVAAFF	TGCAGTGCACACCAGGGGGTCGCGGCTTTCTTT	TRBJ1-1	NA	TRBD1	TRBV20-1
CASSGGRGINEKLFF	TGCGCCAGCAGCGGAGGAAGGGGGATTAATGAAAAACTGTTTTTT	TRBJ1-4	NA	NA	TRBV5-1
CSTYSSGRGSYEQYF	TGCAGTACCTACTCCAGCGGAAGGGGCTCCTACGAGCAGTACTTC	TRBJ2-7	NA	NA	TRBV20-1
CATSRDLNEKLFF	TGTGCCACCAGCAGAGATCTGAATGAAAAACTGTTTTTT	TRBJ1-4	NA	NA	TRBV15
CASSHGSPYNNEQFF	TGTGCCAGCAGTCACGGCAGTCCTTACAACAATGAGCAGTTCTTC	TRBJ2-1	many	NA	TRBV27
CASSAPGQGITGELFF	TGTGCCAGCAGCGCCCCGGGACAGGGGATCACCGGGGAGCTGTTTTTT	TRBJ2-2	few	TRBD1	TRBV7-2
CSARPGQRVFF	TGCAGTGCTAGGCCGGGACAGAGAGTGTTCTTC	TRBJ2-1	NA	TRBD1	TRBV20-1
CACPGPLAGYNEQFF	TGTGCCTGCCCAGGTCCGCTAGCGGGCTACAATGAGCAGTTCTTC	TRBJ2-1	few	TRBD2	TRBV9
CASSFASGGARTGEPFF	TGTGCCAGCAGCTTCGCTAGCGGGGGGGCGAGGACCGGGGAGCCGTTTTTT	TRBJ2-2	NA	TRBD2	TRBV5-6
CSARVPLIYYNEQFF	TGCAGTGCTAGAGTCCCTCTAATATACTACAATGAGCAGTTCTTC	TRBJ2-1	few	NA	TRBV20-1
CASSLEGADSYNEQFF	TGTGCCAGCAGTTTAGAGGGGGCGGACTCCTACAATGAGCAGTTCTTC	TRBJ2-1	few	TRBD1	TRBV12-3/TRBV12-4
CASSIRGTYYEQYF	TGTGCCAGCAGTATCAGGGGGACTTACTACGAGCAGTACTTC	TRBJ2-7	NA	NA	TRBV12-3/TRBV12-4
CSAIGGPYNEQFF	TGCAGTGCTATAGGGGGGCCCTACAATGAGCAGTTCTTC	TRBJ2-1	few	NA	TRBV20-1
CASSPTSGGAGNEQFF	TGTGCCAGTAGTCCGACTAGCGGGGGGGCTGGTAATGAGCAGTTCTTC	TRBJ2-1	many	TRBD2	TRBV19
CASSQDVAGRHF	TGTGCCAGCAGCCAAGATGTGGCAGGGAGGCACTTC	TRBJ2-5	NA	NA	TRBV3-1
CSAPLAGGLKTQYF	TGCAGTGCTCCCCTAGCGGGGGGTCTGAAGACCCAGTACTTC	TRBJ2-5	many	TRBD2	TRBV20-1
CASSNRPLHSGNTIYF	TGTGCCAGCAGCAACCGACCGCTACACTCTGGAAACACCATATATTTT	TRBJ1-3	many	NA	TRBV7-8
CASTTGQGNEQFF	TGTGCCAGCACCACGGGACAGGGGAATGAGCAGTTCTTC	TRBJ2-1	NA	TRBD1	TRBV12-3/TRBV12-4
CASSYSILAYQETQYF	TGTGCCAGCAGTTACTCGATACTAGCGTACCAAGAGACCCAGTACTTC	TRBJ2-5	few	TRBD2	TRBV6-2/TRBV6-3
CASTTQGGTYNEQFF	TGTGCCAGCACCACTCAGGGGGGCACGTACAATGAGCAGTTCTTC	TRBJ2-1	few	NA	TRBV5-5
CATSRDESYTF	TGTGCCACCAGCAGAGATGAAAGCTACACCTTC	TRBJ1-2	NA	NA	TRBV15
CASSFGGNYNEQFF	TGTGCCAGCAGCTTCGGGGGGAACTACAATGAGCAGTTCTTC	TRBJ2-1	many	TRBD2	TRBV5-6
CSAEHQSGNTIYF	TGCAGTGCTGAACACCAGTCAGGAAACACCATATATTTT	TRBJ1-3	many	NA	TRBV20-1
CASKVSPTSQETQYF	TGCGCCAGCAAAGTCAGCCCGACTTCGCAAGAGACCCAGTACTTC	TRBJ2-5	few	NA	TRBV5-1
CASSVQGASMGEQFF	TGTGCCAGCAGTGTTCAGGGGGCTAGCATGGGTGAGCAGTTCTTC	TRBJ2-1	NA	TRBD1	TRBV6-2/TRBV6-3
CASSFSEQPEAFF	TGTGCCAGCTCATTCTCGGAACAGCCTGAAGCTTTCTTT	TRBJ1-1	many	NA	TRBV18
CASSPGTKYSNQPQHF	TGTGCCAGCAGCCCCGGGACCAAGTATAGCAATCAGCCCCAGCATTTT	TRBJ1-5	NA	NA	TRBV5-8
CAISAGLAGANNEQFF	TGTGCCATCAGTGCCGGACTAGCGGGGGCTAACAATGAGCAGTTCTTC	TRBJ2-1	many	TRBD2	TRBV10-3
CASSTSGTDTQYF	TGTGCCAGCAGCACATCCGGGACAGATACGCAGTATTTT	TRBJ2-3	few	NA	TRBV5-6
CTSGTGGYNEQFF	TGCACCTCCGGGACAGGGGGATACAATGAGCAGTTCTTC	TRBJ2-1	NA	TRBD1	TRBV20-1
CASRATGGANTGELFF	TGTGCCAGCAGAGCTACAGGGGGCGCGAACACCGGGGAGCTGTTTTTT	TRBJ2-2	few	TRBD1	TRBV12-3/TRBV12-4
CSAASEQFF	TGCAGCGCAGCTAGCGAGCAGTTCTTC	TRBJ2-1	NA	NA	TRBV29-1
CASSRTTSGGAEDIQYF	TGTGCCAGTAGCCGTACGACTAGCGGGGGGGCCGAAGACATTCAGTACTTC	TRBJ2-4	few	TRBD2	TRBV19
CSALIWDRPLNTEAFF	TGCAGTGCTTTAATATGGGACAGACCCTTGAACACTGAAGCTTTCTTT	TRBJ1-1	few	TRBD1	TRBV20-1
CASSVRDRGYNEQFF	TGTGCCAGCAGTGTTCGGGACAGGGGCTACAATGAGCAGTTCTTC	TRBJ2-1	few	TRBD1	TRBV6-1
CASSPRGARGNTIYF	TGTGCCAGCTCGCCACGGGGGGCCAGGGGAAACACCATATATTTT	TRBJ1-3	NA	NA	TRBV2
CASSLAYPGGTGELFF	TGCGCCAGCAGCTTGGCCTACCCAGGGGGCACCGGGGAGCTGTTTTTT	TRBJ2-2	NA	TRBD1	TRBV5-1
CASSLDLAGANEQFF	TGTGCCAGCAGCTTAGATCTAGCGGGGGCTAATGAGCAGTTCTTC	TRBJ2-1	NA	TRBD2	TRBV7-9
CASSSQGANEQYF	TGCGCCAGCAGCTCCCAGGGGGCCAACGAGCAGTACTTC	TRBJ2-7	NA	TRBD1	TRBV5-1
CASSVGGGKGYNEQFF	TGTGCCAGCAGCGTAGGGGGCGGCAAGGGCTACAATGAGCAGTTCTTC	TRBJ2-1	few	NA	TRBV9
CSATGGTGNQPQHF	TGCAGTGCTACGGGGGGAACGGGCAATCAGCCCCAGCATTTT	TRBJ1-5	NA	NA	TRBV20-1
CSAREYTDTQYF	TGCAGTGCTCGGGAGTACACAGATACGCAGTATTTT	TRBJ2-3	NA	NA	TRBV20-1
CASSSSLAGSYNEQFF	TGTGCCAGCAGTTCTAGCCTAGCGGGATCTTACAATGAGCAGTTCTTC	TRBJ2-1	many	TRBD2	TRBV12-3/TRBV12-4
CASSLYTNTGELFF	TGCGCCAGCAGCTTGTATACGAACACCGGGGAGCTGTTTTTT	TRBJ2-2	NA	NA	TRBV5-1
CASSQVDTMNTGELFF	TGCGCCAGCAGCCAAGTGGACACGATGAACACCGGGGAGCTGTTTTTT	TRBJ2-2	NA	NA	TRBV4-1
CSAREGTGANVLTF	TGCAGTGCTAGAGAGGGGACTGGGGCCAACGTCCTGACTTTC	TRBJ2-6	many	NA	TRBV20-1
CASRGADRGSGELFF	TGTGCCAGCAGGGGGGCTGACAGAGGATCCGGGGAGCTGTTTTTT	TRBJ2-2	few	NA	TRBV6-1
CSATSGGDYNEQFF	TGCAGTGCTACAAGCGGGGGGGATTACAATGAGCAGTTCTTC	TRBJ2-1	NA	TRBD2	TRBV20-1
CATSDPRRSGGLDTQYF	TGTGCCACCAGTGATCCCCGAAGAAGCGGGGGGTTAGATACGCAGTATTTT	TRBJ2-3	NA	TRBD2	TRBV24-1